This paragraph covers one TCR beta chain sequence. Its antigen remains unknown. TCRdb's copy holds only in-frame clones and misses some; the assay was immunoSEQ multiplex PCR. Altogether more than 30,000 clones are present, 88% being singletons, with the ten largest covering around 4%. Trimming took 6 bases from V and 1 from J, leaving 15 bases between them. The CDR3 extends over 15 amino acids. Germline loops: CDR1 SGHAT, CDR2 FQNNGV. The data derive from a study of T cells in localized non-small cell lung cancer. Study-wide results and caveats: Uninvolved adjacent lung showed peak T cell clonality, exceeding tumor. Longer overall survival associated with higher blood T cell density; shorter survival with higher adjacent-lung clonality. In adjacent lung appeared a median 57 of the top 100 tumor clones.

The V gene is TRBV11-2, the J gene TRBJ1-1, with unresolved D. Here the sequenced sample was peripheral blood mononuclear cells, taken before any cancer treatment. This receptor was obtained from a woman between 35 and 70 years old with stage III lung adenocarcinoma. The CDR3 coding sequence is TGTGCCAGCAGGCTCGCCGGAGGACCGAACACTGAAGCTTTCTTT. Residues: CASRLAGGPNTEAFF.